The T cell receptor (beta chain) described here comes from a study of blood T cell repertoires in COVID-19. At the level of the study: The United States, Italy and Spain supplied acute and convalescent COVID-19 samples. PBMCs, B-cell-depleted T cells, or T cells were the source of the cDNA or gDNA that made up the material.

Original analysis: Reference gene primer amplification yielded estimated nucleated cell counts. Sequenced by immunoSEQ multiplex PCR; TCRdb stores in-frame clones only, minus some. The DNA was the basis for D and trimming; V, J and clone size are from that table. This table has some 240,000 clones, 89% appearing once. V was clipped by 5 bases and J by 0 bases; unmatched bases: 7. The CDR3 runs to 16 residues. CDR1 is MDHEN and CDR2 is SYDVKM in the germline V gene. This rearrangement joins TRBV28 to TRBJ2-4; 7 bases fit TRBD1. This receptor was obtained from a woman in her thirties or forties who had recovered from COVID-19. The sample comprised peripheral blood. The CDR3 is CASSPQGIRAKNIQYF. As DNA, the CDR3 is TGTGCCAGCAGTCCACAGGGGATTAGAGCCAAAAACATTCAGTACTTC.